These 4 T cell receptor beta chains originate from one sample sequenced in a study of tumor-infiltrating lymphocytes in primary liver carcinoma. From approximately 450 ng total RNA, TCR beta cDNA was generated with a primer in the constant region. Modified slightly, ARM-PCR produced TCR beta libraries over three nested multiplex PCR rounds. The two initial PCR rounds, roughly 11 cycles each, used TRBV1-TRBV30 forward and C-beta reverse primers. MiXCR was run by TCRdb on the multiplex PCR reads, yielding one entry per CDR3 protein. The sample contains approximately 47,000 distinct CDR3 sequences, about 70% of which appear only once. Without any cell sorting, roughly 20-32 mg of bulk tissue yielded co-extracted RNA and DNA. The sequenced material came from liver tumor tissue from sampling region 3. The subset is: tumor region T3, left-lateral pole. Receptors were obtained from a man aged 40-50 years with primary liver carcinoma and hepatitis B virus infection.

The CDR3 here is CASSQDWGLVVETQYF. CDR3 in DNA: TGTGCCAGTAGTCAAGATTGGGGACTAGTCGTAGAGACCCAGTACTTC. The chain couples TRBV4-2 to TRBJ2-5, with 8 bases fitting TRBD2. This CDR3 is built from 16 residues. CDR1 is LGHNA and CDR2 is YNFKEQ in the germline V gene. V lost 9 bases to trimming and J lost 4 bases; unmatched junction nucleotides: 16.

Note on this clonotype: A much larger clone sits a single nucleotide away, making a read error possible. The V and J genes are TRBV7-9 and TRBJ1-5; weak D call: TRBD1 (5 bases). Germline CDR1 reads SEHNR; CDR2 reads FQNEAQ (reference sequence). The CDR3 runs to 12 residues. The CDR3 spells CGSSLGPQPQHF. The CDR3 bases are TGTGGCAGCAGCCTGGGGCCTCAGCCCCAGCATTTT.

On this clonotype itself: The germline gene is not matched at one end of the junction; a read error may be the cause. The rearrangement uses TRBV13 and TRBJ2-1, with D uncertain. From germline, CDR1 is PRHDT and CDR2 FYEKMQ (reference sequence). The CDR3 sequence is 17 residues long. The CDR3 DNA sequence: TGTGCCAGCAGCCCTAGATTGCCCAGTCCGTCCTACGATGAGCAGTTCTTC. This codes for CASSPRLPSPSYDEQFF.

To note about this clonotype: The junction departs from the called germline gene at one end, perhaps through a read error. The CDR3 region has the DNA TGCTCTAGCAGCTTAGGGGGACTAGCGTGGACAGATACGCAGTGTTTT. Protein: CSSSLGGLAWTDTQCF. The chain joins TRBV11-2 to TRBJ2-3; 10 positions match TRBD2. This CDR3 comprises 16 residues. Germline lookup yields CDR1 SGHAT and CDR2 FQNNGV.